This TCR beta chain was observed in a study of chemoradiotherapy in HPV16-positive cancers. Study-level information: Two HPV16-positive patients' cells yielded candidate HPV-specific clones and common motifs. General study points: Candidate HPV-specific clones and E7-related TCR motifs grew in tumor during treatment. For HPV16-positive patients, expanding HPV-responsive T cells associated with longer recurrence-free survival. Functional assays defining HPV-specific T cells used only two HPV16-positive patients.

Comment on this clone: Its target is not known.

TCRdb keeps only in-frame clones here, not all; method: immunoSEQ multiplex PCR. Of 20,000 to 25,000 clones listed, approximately 90% are singletons. This TCR came from a human donor with HPV-associated anogenital cancer. Sequencing was performed on blood, taken from a patient who underwent chemoradiotherapy.

The CDR3 loop reads CASFPGQGNSPLHF. DNA for the CDR3: TGTGCCAGCTTTCCGGGACAGGGTAATTCACCCCTCCACTTT. V and J are TRBV19 and TRBJ1-6; 9 positions match TRBD1. CDR3 length: 14 amino acids. CDR1 and CDR2 from the germline V gene are LNHDA and SQIVND (reference sequence). V gave up 9 bases and J gave up 6 bases; unmatched junction bases: 6.